This section outlines one TCR beta chain sequence together with its context. Antigen specificity is unknown. The sample belongs to a study of a mutant IDH1 vaccine in newly diagnosed glioma. The overall study: Treated individuals were about 62% male and roughly 40% female, averaging 40.4 years of age.

CDR3 length equals 15 residues. The germline gives CDR1 LNHDA, CDR2 SQIVND (reference sequence). The V end lost 2 bases, the J end lost 6 bases, and 17 bases lay between the germline ends. The repertoire was sequenced with immunoSEQ multiplex PCR; TCRdb's copy has only in-frame clones and lacks some. The table shows 77,000 or so clones, with 80% to 90% occurring only once. Study findings and constraints: Vaccine-induced immune responses occurred in 93.3% of patients.

Documented time point: week 47, end of study. Each dose of the vaccine consisted of 300 ug of mutant IDH1 20-mer peptide, with topical imiquimod. Diagnosis in the donors showed new WHO grade 3 or 4 astrocytomas that were IDH1-mutant and ATRX-lost. The sequence was collected from a man between 40 and 49 years old with glioma. The sample consisted of PBMCs, taken from a glioma patient whose treatment included an IDH1 peptide vaccine. The V and J genes are TRBV19 and TRBJ2-7; no clear D. In DNA, the CDR3 is TGTGCCAGTAGTATAAATCGTCACGACTCCAGCGAGCAGTACTTC. The encoded protein is CASSINRHDSSEQYF.